A single sample is the source of the 21 T cell receptor beta chains below, sequenced in a study of cytomegalovirus exposure and HLA in healthy donors. It was with 60 Vbeta and 13 Jbeta primers that the PCR ran. Here immunoSEQ multiplex PCR was the method, and the copy in TCRdb shows in-frame clones only, minus some. The table has around 190,000 clones, around 87% seen once; the top ten hold approximately 1.5%. Sequencing input: PBMCs. The source of these receptors is a woman in her late teens or twenties in good health and CMV-seronegative.

This chain connects TRBV19 to TRBJ2-7; 9 nucleotides match TRBD1. The CDR3 runs to 16 residues. Germline V gene lookup returns CDR1 LNHDA and CDR2 SQIVND (reference sequence). V dropped 7 bases and J dropped 6; count of bases not matched to a gene: 16. The chain's CDR3 is CASTPGGTGTPIEQYF. DNA of the CDR3: TGTGCCAGTACCCCAGGGGGGACAGGGACCCCTATCGAGCAGTACTTC.

The V and J genes are TRBV21-1 and TRBJ2-5; TRBD2, as called in the table, went unchecked against the DNA. TRBV21-1 is noted as a pseudogene. This CDR3 is 14 amino acids long. The CDR3 reads CASSTTSGEETQYF. DNA of the CDR3: TGTGCCAGCAGCACTACTAGCGGAGAAGAGACCCAGTACTTC.

V gene TRBV11-1 combines with J gene TRBJ2-7, with D perhaps matching TRBD1 (6 bases). The length of the CDR3 is 16 residues. Trimming took 1 base from V and 3 from J, leaving 16 bases between them. Germline V gene lookup returns CDR1 SGHAT and CDR2 FQDESV (reference sequence). The CDR3 spells CASSLGTTGNLYEQYF. The CDR3 DNA reads as TGTGCCAGCAGCTTAGGGACAACAGGGAATCTCTACGAGCAGTACTTC.

On this clone itself: At the DNA level, this CDR3 is encoded by other sequences in the same sample as well. The V and J genes are TRBV28 and TRBJ2-5; D unclear. This CDR3 contains 11 residues. Germline lookup yields CDR1 MDHEN and CDR2 SYDVKM. Trimming removed 6 bases at V and 5 bases at J, with 7 bases between. The CDR3 coding sequence is TGTGCCAGCAGCCCCGGGGAGACCCAGTACTTC. This sequence encodes CASSPGETQYF.

The J gene is TRBJ2-1, the V gene TRBV2; D possibly corresponds to TRBD2 (6 bases). Germline assignment: CDR1 SNHLY and CDR2 FYNNEI. V gave up 4 bases and J gave up 7 bases, with 11 bases separating them. This CDR3 spans 13 amino acids. The CDR3 protein is CASSVGTVNEQFF. In DNA form, the CDR3 reads TGTGCCAGCAGTGTCGGGACTGTGAATGAGCAGTTCTTC.

The chain recombines TRBV11-2 with TRBJ1-2; the match to TRBD1 covers 7 bases. Germline V gene sequence: CDR1 SGHAT, CDR2 FQNNGV. The V segment lost 0 bases and the J segment 7 bases; nucleotides outside the gene matches: 2. The CDR3 is 13 amino acids. The CDR3 DNA reads as TGTGCCAGCAGCTTAGATGCAGGGGGTGGCTACACCTTC. This translates into CASSLDAGGGYTF.

The chain carries TRBV9 and TRBJ1-2; no firm D call. V lost 0 bases to trimming and J lost 1 base, with 4 bases between them. Germline assignment: CDR1 SGDLS and CDR2 YYNGEE. CDR3 length: 13 residues. The CDR3 nucleotides are TGTGCCAGCAGCGTAGACAGTAACTATGGCTACACCTTC. Its translation: CASSVDSNYGYTF.

The chain carries TRBV6-5 and TRBJ1-1; a possible D gene is TRBD1 (5 bases). In germline, CDR1 is MNHEY, CDR2 SVGAGI. V lost 4 bases and J lost 6, with 15 bases in between. CDR3 size: 14 residues. The CDR3 loop is CASSSGLGCAEAFF. CDR3 bases: TGTGCCAGCAGTTCGGGACTTGGATGCGCTGAAGCTTTCTTT.

The CDR3 spells CASSQGDRTLTNYGYTF. The CDR3 nucleotides are TGCGCCAGCAGCCAAGGGGACAGGACCCTAACTAACTATGGCTACACCTTC. The chain links TRBV4-1 to TRBJ1-2; 8 bases are a match to TRBD1. The V and J ends lost 1 base and 0 bases, in that order; junction bases with no gene match: 7. This CDR3 is 17 amino acids long. Germline CDR1 and CDR2: MGHRA and YSYEKL.

The chain couples TRBV5-1 to TRBJ1-1; 7 bases are shared with TRBD1. Germline values: CDR1 SGHRS, CDR2 YFSETQ. Trimming at V came to 0 bases and at J to 9 bases, leaving 5 bases not matched to a gene. The CDR3 extends over 13 amino acids. CDR3 bases: TGCGCCAGCAGCTTGGGGGGGACAGCTCAAGCTTTCTTT. This encodes CASSLGGTAQAFF.

The rearrangement joins TRBV6-5 to TRBJ1-1, with unresolved D. Looked up from germline, CDR1 is MNHEY and CDR2 is SVGAGI. V lost 6 bases, J lost 5 bases, and 13 bases lay in between. The CDR3 has 13 amino acids. This CDR3 is CASRPDSRTEAFF. The CDR3 DNA reads as TGTGCCAGCAGACCCGACTCGAGAACTGAAGCTTTCTTT.

V and J are TRBV7-9 and TRBJ1-2; D gene ambiguous. The germline V and J ends were trimmed by 1 base and 4 bases, with 7 bases remaining between them. This CDR3 has 13 residues. The germline CDR1 and CDR2 sequences are SEHNR and FQNEAQ (reference sequence). The DNA for the CDR3 is TGTGCCAGCAGCTTAGGACTGGGCTATGGCTACACCTTC. It yields the protein CASSLGLGYGYTF.

The genes are TRBV19 and TRBJ2-1, with D possibly TRBD2 on 6 matching bases. This CDR3 comprises 13 residues. The V and J ends lost 1 base and 9 bases respectively, with 10 bases between them. Germline-derived CDR1 and CDR2 are LNHDA and SQIVND (reference sequence). CDR3 coding DNA: TGTGCCAGTAGTATAGGGGGACTTCTTGAGCAGTTCTTC. Its translation: CASSIGGLLEQFF. The variable domain in full, with the rest retrieved from reference TRBV19 and TRBJ2-1, is DGGITQSPKYLFRKEGQNVTLSCEQNLNHDAMYWYRQDPGQGLRLIYYSQIVNDFQKGDIAEGYSVSREKKESFPLTVTSAQKNPTAFYLCASSIGGLLEQFFGPGTRLTVL.

The chain employs TRBV18 and TRBJ2-3; 8 positions match TRBD2. The CDR3 has 17 amino acids. The ends lost 2 bases at V and 0 bases at J; junction bases unmatched: 7. Per the germline V gene, CDR1 is KGHSH and CDR2 is LQKENI. The CDR3 loop is CASSPELAEVSTDTQYF. The CDR3 nucleotides read TGTGCCAGCTCACCAGAACTAGCGGAGGTTAGCACAGATACGCAGTATTTT.

J is TRBJ2-3 and V is TRBV5-1; a weak D match, TRBD1 (6 bases). The CDR3 has 20 residues. Germline V gene sequence: CDR1 SGHRS, CDR2 YFSETQ. V was trimmed by 0 bases and J by 3 bases, leaving 26 bases between them. CDR3 sequence (DNA): TGCGCCAGCAGCTTGGATCCCTTGGCCCTAGCAGGGGTTCAGACAGATACGCAGTATTTT. This sequence encodes CASSLDPLALAGVQTDTQYF.

This chain links TRBV7-3 with TRBJ2-4; 9 bases line up with TRBD2. This CDR3 is 15 amino acids long. The V and J ends lost 2 bases and 9 bases, in that order; junction bases with no gene match: 8. Per germline, CDR1 SGHTA and CDR2 FQGTGA. CDR3 loop: CASSLAGGPLGIQYF. The CDR3 DNA reads TGTGCCAGCAGCTTAGCGGGAGGGCCTTTGGGCATTCAGTACTTC.

This clone has a single count. The gene calls are TRBV6-6 and TRBJ2-3, with a weak D call TRBD1 (5 bases). V lost 5 bases, J lost 2 bases, and 11 bases lay in between. Per germline, CDR1 MNHNY and CDR2 SVGAGI (reference sequence). This CDR3 contains 14 residues. The chain's CDR3 is CASSPRAPTDTQYF. CDR3 sequence (DNA): TGTGCCAGCAGTCCCAGGGCCCCCACAGATACGCAGTATTTT.

This chain uses TRBV18 with TRBJ1-5; no definite D call. Germline assignment: CDR1 KGHSH and CDR2 LQKENI. This CDR3 comprises 17 residues. V was cut by 2 bases and J by 4 bases, with 18 bases left in between. CDR3 loop: CASSPISGIAQNQPQHF. The CDR3 region has the DNA TGTGCCAGCTCACCAATTTCGGGTATCGCTCAAAATCAGCCCCAGCATTTT.

This clone was detected once. V is TRBV4-2 and J is TRBJ2-1; TRBD2 agrees at 7 bases. Germline assignment: CDR1 LGHNA and CDR2 YNFKEQ. J gave up 0 bases and V 1 base, and 9 bases lay outside the gene matches. This CDR3 region has 18 residues. CDR3 nucleotide sequence: TGTGCCAGCAGCCAAGGCGGGACCTCGGGGGGCTCCTACAATGAGCAGTTCTTC. Translation: CASSQGGTSGGSYNEQFF.

The rearrangement joins TRBV15 to TRBJ1-1; D is uncertain. CDR1 and CDR2 from the germline V gene are LNHNV and YYDKDF (reference sequence). The CDR3 has 12 amino acids. Trimming stripped 5 bases from V and 4 bases from J, with 8 bases between. The CDR3 sequence: CATSPVGTEAFF. In DNA form, the CDR3 reads TGTGCCACCAGCCCCGTCGGCACTGAAGCTTTCTTT.

The CDR3 DNA reads as TGTGCCAGCAGCCACAATAGGGGGAACGAGCAGTACTTC. It codes for CASSHNRGNEQYF. The chain combines TRBV7-9 with TRBJ2-7, with D possibly TRBD1 on 6 matching bases. The CDR3 runs 13 residues. Germline CDR1 and CDR2: SEHNR and FQNEAQ (reference sequence). V gave up 5 bases and J gave up 5 bases, with 13 bases separating them.